One sample yielded the 23 T cell receptor beta chains listed below, sequenced in a study of T cell clonotyping in hematopoietic cell transplantation. Clones were read by immunoSEQ multiplex PCR, and TCRdb kept only the in-frame ones, dropping some. The repertoire holds more than 7,000 clones, roughly 85% seen once, with 30% to 35% in the top ten. The starting material was PBMCs, obtained 180 days after allogeneic stem cell transplant. The receptors shown here come from a female patient in her thirties or forties who had an allogeneic stem cell transplant, so the T cells may come from the graft donor. Some clones in this sample may be carry-over from other donors' samples.

The chain is built from TRBV28 and TRBJ1-1; TRBD1 might be the D (5 bases). Germline assignment: CDR1 MDHEN and CDR2 SYDVKM. V was trimmed by 6 bases and J by 8 bases, leaving 19 bases between them. The CDR3 contains 14 residues. CDR3 nucleotides: TGTGCCAGCAGGCACCCAGGGTCGACGGCCGAAGCTTTCTTT. Its protein is CASRHPGSTAEAFF.

V is TRBV6-6 and J is TRBJ2-5, with D perhaps TRBD1 (6 bases). Germline lookup yields CDR1 MNHNY and CDR2 SVGAGI (reference sequence). This CDR3 region has 15 residues. The V and J ends lost 0 bases and 3 bases respectively, with 11 bases between them. CDR3 protein: CASSYSIRDKETQYF. DNA for the CDR3: TGTGCCAGCAGTTACTCTATCCGGGACAAAGAGACCCAGTACTTC.

The rearrangement uses TRBV9 and TRBJ2-7; TRBD2 might be the D (6 bases). Looked up from germline, CDR1 is SGDLS and CDR2 is YYNGEE. V lost 0 bases and J 2 bases, leaving 12 bases between the germline ends. CDR3 length equals 15 residues. CDR3 in amino acids: CASSVVAGPTYEQYF. CDR3 DNA sequence: TGTGCCAGCAGCGTAGTGGCGGGGCCCACCTACGAGCAGTACTTC.

The chain uses TRBV7-8 and TRBJ2-1; the D is unclear. The germline V gene has CDR1 SGHVS and CDR2 FQNEAQ. Trimming shortened V by 1 base and J by 6 bases, and 13 bases separated the two germline ends. This CDR3 has 15 residues. The DNA for the CDR3 is TGTGCCAGCAGCTTAGGCCTACCCACCCTCAATGAGCAGTTCTTC. It is translated as CASSLGLPTLNEQFF.

The CDR3 protein is CASSLQGGNEKLFF. The CDR3 nucleotides are TGTGCCAGCAGTCTTCAGGGCGGTAATGAAAAACTGTTTTTT. The chain combines TRBV6-5 with TRBJ1-4, with TRBD1 as a possible D gene (5 bases). CDR3 length: 14 amino acids. CDR1 MNHEY and CDR2 SVGAGI come from the germline V gene. V shed 5 bases and J shed 4 bases, with 11 bases lying between them.

The J gene is TRBJ1-2, the V gene TRBV4-3; 10 bases are a match to TRBD1. After removal of 1 base from V and 4 bases from J, the junction contained 0 bases not matched to a gene. Germline CDR1 reads LGHNA; CDR2 reads YSLEER. This CDR3 has 14 amino acids. DNA of the CDR3: TGCGCCAGCAGCCAAGGGACAGGGGGCTATGGCTACACCTTC. Amino acids: CASSQGTGGYGYTF.

The chain joins TRBV9 to TRBJ1-1; 7 bases are shared with TRBD1. In germline, CDR1 is SGDLS, CDR2 YYNGEE. V dropped 3 bases and J dropped 1; count of bases not matched to a gene: 3. The CDR3 covers 14 residues. CDR3 amino acids: CASSAHRGNTEAFF. CDR3 DNA sequence: TGTGCCAGCAGCGCCCACAGGGGGAACACTGAAGCTTTCTTT.

This clone was counted a few times. J is TRBJ1-2 and V is TRBV2, with D unclear. The CDR3 is 8 amino acids. The V end was cut by 6 bases, the J end by 9 bases, with 2 bases between. Germline CDR1 SNHLY, CDR2 FYNNEI. This CDR3 is CASSRYTF. The CDR3 DNA reads as TGTGCCAGCAGCCGCTACACCTTC.

This rearrangement joins TRBV10-1 to TRBJ2-5; D possibly corresponds to TRBD2 (5 bases). Trimming left V 0 bases short and J 4 bases short, with 15 bases between. Looked up from germline, CDR1 is WNHNN and CDR2 is SYGVQD (reference sequence). This CDR3 is built from 16 residues. The CDR3 nucleotides read TGCGCCAGCAGTGAGTCTAGGACTGAGACCCGAGAGACCCAGTACTTC. Translating gives CASSESRTETRETQYF.

Relative to its sample, this clone is medium-sized. The J gene is TRBJ1-6, the V gene TRBV5-1, with 10 bases aligning to TRBD1. V was clipped by 5 bases and J by 1 base; unmatched bases: 6. CDR1 is SGHRS, CDR2 YFSETQ, per germline. CDR3 length equals 17 residues. CDR3 residues: CASRDGTGVSYNSPLHF. CDR3 bases: TGCGCCAGCAGAGACGGGACAGGGGTGTCCTATAATTCACCCCTCCACTTT.

This rearrangement joins TRBV5-4 to TRBJ2-3, with D maybe TRBD2 (5 bases). The germline V gene has CDR1 SGHNT and CDR2 YYREEE (reference sequence). The V end was cut by 4 bases, the J end by 6 bases, with 12 bases between. This CDR3 is 13 amino acids long. The CDR3 reads CASSPTPGDTQYF. CDR3 nucleotide sequence: TGTGCCAGCAGCCCCACGCCGGGGGATACGCAGTATTTT.

V is TRBV2 and J is TRBJ2-2; 10 bases are a match to TRBD1. This CDR3 comprises 14 residues. Trimming at V came to 7 bases and at J to 5 bases, leaving 4 bases not matched to a gene. Germline assignment: CDR1 SNHLY and CDR2 FYNNEI. The DNA of the CDR3 is TGTGCCAGCACAAGACAGGGGGCGACCGGGGAGCTGTTTTTT. Protein product: CASTRQGATGELFF.

This chain uses TRBV4-1 with TRBJ2-4; possible D gene TRBD2, 5 bases. The germline V gene encodes CDR1 MGHRA and CDR2 YSYEKL. This CDR3 comprises 15 residues. Trimming shortened V by 0 bases and J by 8 bases, and 14 bases separated the two germline ends. CDR3 region: CASSQDGDSDDIQYF. The DNA of the CDR3 is TGCGCCAGCAGCCAAGATGGTGATAGCGATGACATTCAGTACTTC.

V and J are TRBV9 and TRBJ1-1; D is possibly TRBD1 (6 bases). Germline V gene lookup returns CDR1 SGDLS and CDR2 YYNGEE. Trimming cost V 4 bases and J 1 base, with 8 bases left between them. The CDR3 is made up of 13 amino acids. The CDR3 DNA follows: TGTGCCAGCAGCTTGACAGGGAACACTGAAGCTTTCTTT. It codes for CASSLTGNTEAFF.

The chain links TRBV7-3 to TRBJ1-1, with D tentatively TRBD1 (5 bases). CDR3 length: 15 residues. The germline V gene encodes CDR1 SGHTA and CDR2 FQGTGA. The V end lost 1 base, the J end lost 3 bases, and 12 bases lay between the germline ends. The CDR3 DNA reads as TGTGCCAGCAGCTTAATGGGTAGAGGGGACACTGAAGCTTTCTTT. Protein product: CASSLMGRGDTEAFF.

The chain couples TRBV30 to TRBJ2-5; D uncertain. The CDR3 totals 13 residues. V was clipped by 2 bases and J by 4 bases, with 11 bases between them. Germline assignment: CDR1 GTSNPN and CDR2 SVGIG (reference sequence). CDR3 amino acids: CAWSTHKGETQYF. Written as DNA, the CDR3 is TGTGCCTGGAGTACTCATAAGGGAGAGACCCAGTACTTC.

This chain links TRBV20-1 with TRBJ1-2; D gene uncertain. Per germline, CDR1 DFQATT and CDR2 SNEGSKA (reference sequence). V lost 7 bases, J lost 10 bases, and 7 bases lay in between. The length of the CDR3 is 8 residues. CDR3 DNA: TGCAGTGGGAGGGACTACACCTTC. This sequence encodes CSGRDYTF.

This clone appeared a single time. The rearrangement uses TRBV5-1 and TRBJ2-7; D is perhaps TRBD1 (6 bases). CDR1 and CDR2 (germline): SGHRS, YFSETQ. V was clipped by 5 bases and J by 3 bases, with 12 bases between them. This CDR3 has 13 residues. The CDR3, as DNA: TGCGCCAGCAGTAAGGACAGCAACTACGAGCAGTACTTC. Its translation: CASSKDSNYEQYF.

The rearrangement uses TRBV9 and TRBJ2-5; 10 bases match TRBD1. Trimming cost V 5 bases and J 7 bases; bases outside gene matches: 11. The CDR3 has 15 residues. The germline gives CDR1 SGDLS, CDR2 YYNGEE. CDR3 DNA: TGTGCCAGCAGTCAAAACGACGGACAGGGGGTGACCCAGTACTTC. Its protein product is CASSQNDGQGVTQYF.

This sequence joins TRBV7-9 and TRBJ2-1; weak D call: TRBD1 (5 bases). The CDR3 is made up of 13 amino acids. The V gene lost 5 bases and the J gene lost 7 bases, with 12 bases spanning the gap. Germline assignment: CDR1 SEHNR and CDR2 FQNEAQ (reference sequence). The CDR3 DNA follows: TGTGCCAGCAGCACCGGACAATTTAATGAGCAGTTCTTC. The encoded protein is CASSTGQFNEQFF.

In its sample, this clone was seen a few times. The rearrangement uses TRBV6-6 and TRBJ2-2; 10 nucleotides align to TRBD1. The CDR3 covers 14 residues. J was trimmed by 7 bases and V by 9 bases; bases with no gene match: 8. Germline loops: CDR1 MNHNY, CDR2 SVGAGI (reference sequence). Written as DNA, the CDR3 is TGTGCCAGTCGAGGACAGGGGGTCAACGGGGAGCTGTTTTTT. Its protein product is CASRGQGVNGELFF.

In its sample, this clone ranks as medium-sized. V and J are TRBV6-1 and TRBJ2-7; D is uncertain. Germline V CDR1 and CDR2: MNHNS, SASEGT. Trimming left V 8 bases short and J 7 bases short, with 21 bases between. The CDR3 runs to 14 residues. The CDR3 spells CASGSGSAQVEQYF. The DNA of the CDR3 is TGTGCCAGCGGCTCCGGGTCGGCCCAAGTAGAGCAGTACTTC.

Only a few counts were recorded for this clone. The chain is built from TRBV7-3 and TRBJ1-2; 8 nucleotides line up with TRBD1. Looked up from germline, CDR1 is SGHTA and CDR2 is FQGTGA. This CDR3 has 15 residues. V shed 5 bases and J 8 bases; nucleotides not matched to a gene: 13. CDR3 region: CASSPRQGSLGGYTF. The CDR3 DNA reads as TGTGCCAGCAGCCCAAGACAGGGGTCCCTTGGCGGCTACACCTTC.